This TCR beta chain emerged from a study of shared clonotypes between healthy human individuals (TCRdb year 2020). With respect to the entire study: A couple of women and a few men aged 18 to 49 years were included in the cohort. For each donor, CD4 naive and CD4 memory were each run on three plates, CD8 naive on two plates, and CD8 memory on one plate. Blood TCR repertoires of four to six healthy adults were deeply sequenced to estimate repertoire size and the extent of clonotype sharing between individuals. To increase sequencing depth and limit assay-specific biases, TCR repertoire library preparation and sequencing were carried out by different laboratories using diverse techniques. Between about 0.9 and 8.9 billion PBMCs per donor were obtained by leukapheresis. Overall results and qualifications from the work: Even with the large sequencing depth, rarefaction of the sorted-subset datasets indicated that sequencing was incomplete. Naive subsets generally had larger estimated clonotype richness than memory subsets did. The genetic and exposure-history diversity represented was limited by the small number of donors. Sampling was limited to blood, and TCR repertoires in tissue likely differ from TCR repertoires in blood. Pairwise subsampling led to the expectation that sequencing depth would affect the degree of clonotype sharing among donors. Sharing across a few donors was observed for around 5% of naive CD4, over 3% of naive CD8, over 2% of memory CD4, and around 0.44% of memory CD8 clonotypes. Higher generation probabilities were observed for clonotypes shared by all four sorted-subset donors than for non-shared clonotypes.

CD8 naive samples consisted of CD45RO-negative cells that were positively selected for CCR7, yielding a CD45RA+CCR7+ population without TemRA cells. Donors were healthy HIV-negative adults with no recently reported acute infections or vaccinations. All donors were Caucasian adults living in Nashville, Tennessee, USA. Blood was obtained by leukapheresis, after which PBMCs were separated by Ficoll-Histopaque density gradient centrifugation and cryopreserved in liquid nitrogen vapor phase. Purity and quantity of every magnetically sorted T cell population were checked by analytical flow cytometry. Genomic DNA was isolated from each sorted fraction and quantified by UV absorbance on a Nanodrop 2000c. With regard to this clone: Its antigen target is currently unknown. Qualities for individual bases were not recorded, and no much larger clone is one base off.

According to the germline V gene, CDR1 reads MGHRA and CDR2 reads YSYEKL. V is clipped by 4 bases and J by 1 base, and the sequence between their germline boundaries is 13 bases long. The cysteine opens and the phenylalanine closes a CDR3 of 15 amino acids. Only the CDR3 DNA is retained, 45 bases long and in frame from the first base. Using the deep immunoSEQ assay, multiplex PCR amplified TCR CDR3 regions from genomic DNA. For each cell subset, the extracted genomic DNA was distributed evenly across all wells of several immunoSEQ 96-well plates, and each plate served as one replicate. For sorted subsets, each replicate PCR was loaded with roughly 200 ng genomic DNA, equivalent to 25,000 to 30,000 T cell genomes. Purified libraries were quantified with a Qubit 3.0 fluorometer, sized on a Bioanalyzer 2100, and re-quantified with the KAPA Library Quantification kit. Each immunoSEQ 96-well plate was sequenced on its own single-read 150-cycle Illumina NextSeq 550 flow cell. Regarding the original processing steps: Because the immunoSEQ output included only junctional sequences and no quality scores, the filtering could not be the same as the filtering used for full-length reads. Sequences were annotated with PyIR, a Python wrapper for IgBLAST v1.9, and V/J genes and CDR3 were assigned using IMGT germline references. Any read was removed if the V/J assignment was weak (E-value above 1e-6), the CDR3 was missing, or the read contained stop codons, out-of-frame junctions, or ambiguous translated residues. A V3J clonotype was defined by an identical inferred V gene, J gene, and CDR3 amino acid sequence. Percentage overlap between repertoires was calculated by dividing the number of shared unique clonotypes by the size of the smaller repertoire. RTK rarefaction, the Chao1 estimator, and Recon v2.1 estimates of unobserved clonotypes were used to assess repertoire richness. Generation probabilities for all TCRbeta clonotypes obtained by the gDNA method from a few donors were computed using OLGA. As stored in TCRdb, this immuneACCESS dataset retains in-frame rearrangements with V and J assigned. A fraction of the clones does not appear; measured against another copy, unresolved V genes explain less than half of the discrepancy, and the remainder lacks a known reason. D and trimming come from the DNA, and the V and J calls and clone size come from that table. The sample table records about 610,000 clones; around 96% of these occur just once. The top ten clones comprise about 0.12% of the sample.

The TCR was taken from a woman aged 25 to 39 in good health. The chain was built from TRBV4-1 and TRBJ2-5, with the D gene not confidently named. The source material was naive CD8+ T cells sorted from blood. Taken with the paper, the label for cell subset or site translates to: CD45RA+CCR7+. The CDR3 corresponds to CASSPNPFAQETQYF. The nucleotides read TGCGCCAGCAGCCCAAATCCGTTTGCCCAAGAGACCCAGTACTTC.